Each of the 19 T cell receptor beta chains below was sequenced from the same sample in a study of siplizumab effects on memory and regulatory T cells. Profiled with immunoSEQ multiplex PCR; TCRdb holds only in-frame clones, not every one. The table lists roughly 97,000 clones, 93% of them singletons. The sequenced material came from Tregs sorted from blood. These receptors all come from a human donor in good health.

V and J are TRBV5-6 and TRBJ2-7; 9 positions agree with TRBD1. CDR3 size: 13 residues. Germline V gene sequence: CDR1 SGHDT, CDR2 YYEEEE. V trimming: 2 bases; J trimming: 6 bases; junction bases outside the gene matches: 3. The CDR3: CASSLTGGSEQYF. DNA of the CDR3: TGTGCCAGCAGCTTAACAGGGGGCTCCGAGCAGTACTTC.

The chain employs TRBV5-1 and TRBJ2-1; 12 nucleotides agree with TRBD2. CDR3 size: 18 residues. Germline CDR1 reads SGHRS; CDR2 reads YFSETQ. Losses at the gene ends were 2 bases for V and 3 bases for J; bases not matched to a gene: 9. The CDR3 DNA sequence: TGCGCCAGCAGCTTCTCCCCTCTAGCGGGAGGGAGCTACAATGAGCAGTTCTTC. It encodes CASSFSPLAGGSYNEQFF.

V and J are TRBV5-1 and TRBJ2-1; 15 nucleotides match TRBD2. The CDR3 length is 17 residues. The trim removed 3 bases at V and 7 bases at J, leaving 8 bases unmatched. Germline V gene sequence: CDR1 SGHRS, CDR2 YFSETQ. The CDR3 DNA is TGCGCCAGCAGCTCCACACGGACTAGCGGGAGGGTTAATGAGCAGTTCTTC. Protein sequence: CASSSTRTSGRVNEQFF. Full variable domain (remainder filled in from reference TRBV5-1 and TRBJ2-1): KAGVTQTPRYLIKTRGQQVTLSCSPISGHRSVSWYQQTPGQGLQFLFEYFSETQRNKGNFPGRFSGRQFSNSRSEMNVSTLELGDSALYLCASSSTRTSGRVNEQFFGPGTRLTVL.

The V gene is TRBV15, the J gene TRBJ1-5, with D unresolved. The germline gives CDR1 LNHNV, CDR2 YYDKDF (reference sequence). This CDR3 is 15 amino acids long. Trimming left V 0 bases short and J 5 bases short, with 11 bases between. DNA of the CDR3: TGTGCCACCAGCAGAGATCCCGACGTGGATCAGCCCCAGCATTTT. This encodes CATSRDPDVDQPQHF. Combining the CDR3 with reference TRBV15 and TRBJ1-5 gives the whole variable domain DAMVIQNPRYQVTQFGKPVTLSCSQTLNHNVMYWYQQKSSQAPKLLFHYYDKDFNNEADTPDNFQSRRPNTSFCFLDIRSPGLGDTAMYLCATSRDPDVDQPQHFGDGTRLSIL.

The chain couples TRBV7-2 to TRBJ1-1; a possible D gene is TRBD1 (5 bases). Per the germline V gene, CDR1 is SGHTA and CDR2 is FQGNSA. Between the trimmed V and J ends, which lost 5 bases and 7 bases, there was a span of 17 bases. The CDR3 has 14 amino acids. CDR3 nucleotide sequence: TGTGCCAGCAGCCCAACCGTAGGACAAAGTGAAGCTTTCTTT. Protein sequence: CASSPTVGQSEAFF.

This chain joins TRBV23-1 and TRBJ1-5; the D gene is possibly TRBD1 (6 bases). TRBV23-1 is recorded as an ORF, its role being uncertain. V was shortened by 3 bases and J by 0 bases, with 12 bases between the two germline ends. The CDR3 runs to 16 residues. CDR3 loop: CASSQSQGYSNQPQHF. The CDR3 coding sequence is TGCGCCAGCAGTCAGTCACAGGGTTATAGCAATCAGCCCCAGCATTTT.

The chain is built from TRBV15 and TRBJ2-5; the D is unclear. The V gene's germline CDR1 is LNHNV and CDR2 YYDKDF (reference sequence). CDR3 length: 13 amino acids. V was trimmed by 0 bases and J by 2 bases, leaving 4 bases between them. The DNA of the CDR3 is TGTGCCACCAGCAGAGATGGGCAAGAGACCCAGTACTTC. Translating gives CATSRDGQETQYF. The whole variable domain, filled in from reference TRBV15 and TRBJ2-5, reads DAMVIQNPRYQVTQFGKPVTLSCSQTLNHNVMYWYQQKSSQAPKLLFHYYDKDFNNEADTPDNFQSRRPNTSFCFLDIRSPGLGDTAMYLCATSRDGQETQYFGPGTRLLVL.

The chain employs TRBV7-2 and TRBJ2-3, with 11 bases aligning to TRBD2. With V trimmed by 1 base and J by 1 base, 4 bases remained unmatched. Germline V lookup: CDR1 SGHTA, CDR2 FQGNSA. The CDR3 runs 17 residues. The CDR3 loop reads CASSLVASGRRTDTQYF. Written as DNA, the CDR3 is TGTGCCAGCAGCTTAGTGGCTAGCGGGAGGCGCACAGATACGCAGTATTTT.

The rearrangement joins TRBV5-1 to TRBJ2-6; D unresolved. The V gene's germline CDR1 is SGHRS and CDR2 YFSETQ. The V end lost 0 bases, the J end lost 2 bases, and 6 bases lay between the germline ends. This CDR3 has 15 residues. The CDR3 region is CASSLGHPGANVLTF. Here the CDR3 DNA reads TGCGCCAGCAGCTTGGGCCATCCTGGGGCCAACGTCCTGACTTTC.

This chain joins TRBV2 and TRBJ1-2, with TRBD1 identical over 8 bases. The CDR3 is made up of 13 amino acids. Germline V gene sequence: CDR1 SNHLY, CDR2 FYNNEI. Trimming removed 8 bases from V and 4 bases from J; junction bases left unmatched: 6. The CDR3 sequence: CASRQGLGYGYTF. The CDR3 DNA is TGTGCCAGCCGACAGGGGTTAGGCTATGGCTACACCTTC.

The chain carries TRBV5-4 and TRBJ2-7; TRBD1 might be the D (6 bases). The CDR3 consists of 13 residues. In germline, CDR1 is SGHNT, CDR2 YYREEE (reference sequence). The V end was cut by 4 bases, the J end by 7 bases, with 15 bases between. CDR3 DNA sequence: TGTGCCAGCAGCCCCCAGGGGTCCGGGGAGCAGTACTTC. It is translated as CASSPQGSGEQYF.

This rearrangement joins TRBV10-3 to TRBJ1-2; D gene unclear. Germline loops: CDR1 ENHRY, CDR2 SYGVKD. V was clipped by 6 bases and J by 8 bases, with 19 bases between them. The CDR3 covers 14 residues. CDR3 sequence: CAIRESDGVEGYTF. CDR3 bases: TGTGCCATCAGAGAGAGTGACGGGGTGGAGGGCTACACCTTC.

This chain uses TRBV18 with TRBJ2-1, with 14 bases that match TRBD2. CDR1 is KGHSH, CDR2 LQKENI, per germline. This CDR3 spans 18 amino acids. Trimming took 1 base from V and 7 from J; bases not matched to a gene: 9. The CDR3 sequence: CASSPLAAGTSGRNEQFF. The CDR3 DNA is TGTGCCAGCTCACCACTAGCTGCCGGGACTAGCGGGAGAAATGAGCAGTTCTTC.

The chain links TRBV5-1 to TRBJ1-6; TRBD1 aligns across 9 bases. J was trimmed by 7 bases and V by 4 bases; bases with no gene match: 3. The germline V gene has CDR1 SGHRS and CDR2 YFSETQ. The CDR3 is made up of 14 amino acids. In DNA, the CDR3 is TGCGCCAGCAGCGGGACAGGGAGCAATTCACCCCTCCACTTT. This encodes CASSGTGSNSPLHF.

The chain couples TRBV19 to TRBJ2-7; D remains ambiguous. Germline CDR1 is LNHDA and CDR2 is SQIVND (reference sequence). This CDR3 region has 13 residues. V was cut by 3 bases and J by 2 bases, with 8 bases left in between. The CDR3 DNA is TGTGCCAGTAGTATGGGTAGCCCCTACGAGCAGTACTTC. Its protein is CASSMGSPYEQYF. Full variable domain (missing parts from reference TRBV19 and TRBJ2-7): DGGITQSPKYLFRKEGQNVTLSCEQNLNHDAMYWYRQDPGQGLRLIYYSQIVNDFQKGDIAEGYSVSREKKESFPLTVTSAQKNPTAFYLCASSMGSPYEQYFGPGTRLTVT.

The chain links TRBV7-8 to TRBJ1-4; D is unresolved. V was pared by 5 bases and J by 7 bases, with 14 bases between. Germline CDR1 SGHVS, CDR2 FQNEAQ. The CDR3 runs 14 residues. The CDR3 bases are TGTGCCAGCAGCACGCGACAAAAGGGTGAAAAACTGTTTTTT. This gives the protein CASSTRQKGEKLFF.

The chain has TRBV5-1 and TRBJ1-1, with D tentatively TRBD1 (5 bases). The V gene lost 0 bases and the J gene lost 2 bases, with 8 bases spanning the gap. This CDR3 is 14 amino acids long. CDR1 and CDR2 from the germline V gene are SGHRS and YFSETQ. The chain's CDR3 is CASSLGGGNTEAFF. CDR3 DNA sequence: TGCGCCAGCAGCTTGGGTGGGGGAAACACTGAAGCTTTCTTT.

The gene calls are TRBV5-4 and TRBJ2-1; possible D gene TRBD1, 6 bases. The CDR3 extends over 16 amino acids. Between the trimmed V and J ends, which lost 2 bases and 5 bases, there was a span of 17 bases. CDR1 is SGHNT and CDR2 is YYREEE in the germline V gene (reference sequence). CDR3 amino acids: CASSLWGLLEDNEQFF. The CDR3 DNA reads TGTGCCAGCAGCTTATGGGGGCTTCTAGAGGACAATGAGCAGTTCTTC.

The gene calls are TRBV5-6 and TRBJ2-6, with D unclear. Germline V gene sequence: CDR1 SGHDT, CDR2 YYEEEE. V was pared by 3 bases and J by 0 bases, with 4 bases between. The CDR3 is 14 residues long. The CDR3, as DNA: TGTGCCAGCAGCTACGTCTCTGGGGCCAACGTCCTGACTTTC. As protein: CASSYVSGANVLTF.